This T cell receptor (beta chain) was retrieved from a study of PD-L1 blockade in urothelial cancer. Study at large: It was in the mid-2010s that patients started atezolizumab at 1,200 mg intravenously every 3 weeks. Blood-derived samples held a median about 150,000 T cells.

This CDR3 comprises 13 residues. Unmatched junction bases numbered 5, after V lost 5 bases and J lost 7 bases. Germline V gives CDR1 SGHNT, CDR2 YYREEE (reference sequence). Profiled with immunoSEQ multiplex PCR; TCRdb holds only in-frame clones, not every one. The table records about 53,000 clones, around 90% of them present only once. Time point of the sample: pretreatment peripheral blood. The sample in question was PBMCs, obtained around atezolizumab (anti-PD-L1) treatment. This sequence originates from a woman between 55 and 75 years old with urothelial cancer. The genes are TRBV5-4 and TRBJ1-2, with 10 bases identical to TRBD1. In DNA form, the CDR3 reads TGTGCCAGCAGGACAGGGGGCGCGTCTGGCTACACCTTC. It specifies CASRTGGASGYTF.